Below, 19 T cell receptor beta chains from the same sample are listed, as sequenced in a study of follicular helper T cells after annual influenza vaccination. Time point meaning: 2015-2016 season, pre-vaccination. Sequenced by immunoSEQ multiplex PCR; TCRdb stores in-frame clones only, minus some. The sample has roughly 4,600 clones; 70% to 85% are singletons. The sample was CXCR5+ CD38- circulating T follicular helper cells from blood, taken on the day of influenza vaccination. Subset meaning: circulating Tfh, non-naive CD4+CXCR5+PD-1+ (ICOS+CD38+ or ICOS-CD38-). The receptors stem from an adult who received the influenza vaccine.

The chain recombines TRBV19 with TRBJ1-2, with D possibly TRBD1 on 6 matching bases. The CDR3 has 12 amino acids. V lost 11 bases and J lost 2, with 12 bases in between. The germline gives CDR1 LNHDA, CDR2 SQIVND (reference sequence). Here the CDR3 reads CAAGQGNYGYTF. The CDR3 coding sequence is TGTGCCGCCGGGCAGGGGAACTATGGCTACACCTTC.

The chain couples TRBV25-1 to TRBJ2-1; D ambiguous. This CDR3 has 12 amino acids. The germline gives CDR1 MGHDK, CDR2 SYGVNS. The V gene lost 8 bases and the J gene lost 0 bases, with 5 bases spanning the gap. CDR3 coding DNA: TGTGCCAGCGGTAGCTCCTACAATGAGCAGTTCTTC. Translated: CASGSSYNEQFF.

This clone was observed a single time. The CDR3 here is CATSRDRDRNTIYF. CDR3 DNA: TGTGCCACCAGCAGAGACCGGGACAGAAACACCATATATTTT. The V gene is TRBV15, the J gene TRBJ1-3; a possible D gene is TRBD1 (6 bases). Germline lookup yields CDR1 LNHNV and CDR2 YYDKDF (reference sequence). This CDR3 spans 14 amino acids. Trimming cost V 0 bases and J 5 bases, with 8 bases left between them.

The chain uses TRBV14 and TRBJ1-3; D gene unclear. The V gene's germline CDR1 is SGHDN and CDR2 FVKESK. The CDR3 contains 13 residues. Trimming pared 6 bases from V and 0 bases from J, leaving 6 bases between. For the CDR3, the DNA is TGTGCCAGCAGACCCTCCTCTGGAAACACCATATATTTT. This gives the protein CASRPSSGNTIYF.

This chain links TRBV5-1 with TRBJ1-2; 10 bases agree with TRBD1. Germline values: CDR1 SGHRS, CDR2 YFSETQ. Losses at the gene ends were 4 bases for V and 0 bases for J; bases not matched to a gene: 6. The length of the CDR3 is 16 residues. The CDR3 DNA reads as TGCGCCAGCAGCAAGGGACAGGGGAGATCTAACTATGGCTACACCTTC. Its protein is CASSKGQGRSNYGYTF.

This clone was counted a single time. The rearrangement links TRBV23-1 to TRBJ1-5; 7 nucleotides line up with TRBD1. TRBV23-1 is treated as an ORF (open reading frame) with a function not yet certain. V gave up 0 bases and J gave up 7 bases; unmatched junction bases: 6. The CDR3 has 15 amino acids. Written as DNA, the CDR3 is TGCGCCAGCAGTCAATCAGGGGGCGGGGGCCAGCCCCAGCATTTT. Its translation: CASSQSGGGGQPQHF.

The J gene is TRBJ1-6, the V gene TRBV5-6, with TRBD1 as a possible D gene (5 bases). CDR1 is SGHDT and CDR2 is YYEEEE in the germline V gene. CDR3 size: 16 residues. The germline V and J ends were trimmed by 5 bases and 3 bases, with 15 bases remaining between them. The CDR3 here is CASRSNRNFYNSPLHF. The CDR3, as DNA: TGTGCCAGCAGGTCGAACAGGAATTTCTATAATTCACCCCTCCACTTT.

The rearrangement uses TRBV7-2 and TRBJ2-7, with D possibly being TRBD1 or TRBD2 (5 bases each). V gave up 0 bases and J gave up 2 bases, with 8 bases separating them. The CDR3 extends over 14 amino acids. Per germline, CDR1 SGHTA and CDR2 FQGNSA. The CDR3 nucleotides read TGTGCCAGCAGCTTAGCCAGGGAGACCTACGAGCAGTACTTC. Translation gives CASSLARETYEQYF. Supplemented by reference TRBV7-2 and TRBJ2-7, the full variable domain reads GAGVSQSPSNKVTEKGKDVELRCDPISGHTALYWYRQSLGQGLEFLIYFQGNSAPDKSGLPSDRFSAERTGGSVSTLTIQRTQQEDSAVYLCASSLARETYEQYFGPGTRLTVT.

The chain links TRBV11-3 to TRBJ2-1, with TRBD1 matching over 7 bases. The junction had 4 bases not matched to a gene; V was cut back by 8 bases and J by 0 bases. Germline V gives CDR1 SGHNT, CDR2 YENEEA. The CDR3 has 14 amino acids. The CDR3 region has the DNA TGTGCCAGCCAGGGGGTGAGCTCCTACAATGAGCAGTTCTTC. Translating gives CASQGVSSYNEQFF.

V usage is TRBV6-1 and J usage is TRBJ2-3; 7 bases agree with TRBD1. Looked up from germline, CDR1 is MNHNS and CDR2 is SASEGT. The CDR3 is 13 residues long. V lost 11 bases and J lost 0; bases outside the gene matches: 5. The CDR3 spells CASVDRSTDTQYF. CDR3 nucleotides: TGTGCCTCCGTGGACAGGAGCACAGATACGCAGTATTTT.

The V and J genes are TRBV13 and TRBJ2-4, with D tentatively TRBD2 (6 bases). CDR3 length: 17 residues. Germline-derived CDR1 and CDR2 are PRHDT and FYEKMQ (reference sequence). V was clipped by 2 bases and J by 5 bases, with 19 bases between them. The CDR3 reads CASSLSGGALGENIQYF. The DNA of the CDR3 is TGTGCCAGCAGCTTAAGCGGCGGGGCGCTTGGGGAAAACATTCAGTACTTC.

This chain connects TRBV18 to TRBJ2-5; tentatively, D is TRBD2 (6 bases). V was clipped by 6 bases and J by 3 bases, with 11 bases between them. CDR3 length equals 13 residues. Germline V gene data show CDR1 as KGHSH and CDR2 as LQKENI. The CDR3 nucleotides read TGTGCCAGCTCCCCGGGAGCAAAAGAGACCCAGTACTTC. As protein: CASSPGAKETQYF.

This chain links TRBV4-1 with TRBJ2-4; TRBD2 aligns across 10 bases. Germline trimming cut 0 bases from V and 0 bases from J; bases unmatched to any gene: 5. This CDR3 contains 18 residues. Germline V gene sequence: CDR1 MGHRA, CDR2 YSYEKL. In nucleotides, the CDR3 is TGCGCCAGCAGCCAAGATCTAGCGGGGGCCCTAGCCAAAAACATTCAGTACTTC. Translated, it gives CASSQDLAGALAKNIQYF.

The rearrangement joins TRBV27 to TRBJ2-6, with D perhaps matching TRBD1 (6 bases). This CDR3 has 15 residues. Trimming stripped 6 bases from V and 1 base from J, with 10 bases between. Per germline, CDR1 MNHEY and CDR2 SMNVEV (reference sequence). CDR3 nucleotide sequence: TGTGCCAGCAGACAGGGTCTTTCTGGGGCCAACGTCCTGACTTTC. Its protein is CASRQGLSGANVLTF.

The chain carries TRBV6-4 and TRBJ1-6, with D uncertain. Looked up from germline, CDR1 is MRHNA and CDR2 is SNTAGT. V gave up 7 bases and J gave up 4 bases, with 11 bases separating them. The CDR3 contains 14 residues. This CDR3 is CASKRRAYNSPLHF. For the CDR3, the DNA is TGTGCCAGCAAAAGGAGGGCGTATAATTCACCCCTCCACTTT.

J is TRBJ2-7 and V is TRBV7-2; D call uncertain. Germline V gene data show CDR1 as SGHTA and CDR2 as FQGNSA. Trimming took off 7 bases at V and 5 bases at J, with 18 bases between the two ends. The CDR3 totals 14 residues. Here the CDR3 DNA reads TGTGCCAGCACCTCCGGGTTAGTAACCGACGAGCAGTACTTC. It is translated as CASTSGLVTDEQYF.

This chain joins TRBV11-3 and TRBJ2-5, with D possibly called TRBD1 or TRBD2 (6 bases each). Per the germline V gene, CDR1 is SGHNT and CDR2 is YENEEA. The CDR3 length is 15 residues. Trimming left V 0 bases short and J 5 bases short, with 13 bases between. The DNA of the CDR3 is TGTGCCAGCAGCTTAGATCCGGGGGCAGGGGAGACCCAGTACTTC. Amino acids: CASSLDPGAGETQYF. The full variable domain, with the rest looked up from reference TRBV11-3 and TRBJ2-5, is EAGVVQSPRYKIIEKKQPVAFWCNPISGHNTLYWYLQNLGQGPELLIRYENEEAVDDSQLPKDRFSAERLKGVDSTLKIQPAELGDSAVYLCASSLDPGAGETQYFGPGTRLLVL.

In DNA form, the CDR3 reads TGTGCCATTACCGGGACAGGGGAGTCACCCCTCCACTTT. Amino acids: CAITGTGESPLHF. J is TRBJ1-6 and V is TRBV10-3, with 10 bases aligning to TRBD1. In germline, CDR1 is ENHRY, CDR2 SYGVKD. The CDR3 spans 13 residues. The V and J ends lost 9 bases and 10 bases, in that order; junction bases with no gene match: 6.

The chain has TRBV11-2 and TRBJ1-2; D possibly corresponds to TRBD1 (5 bases). In germline, CDR1 is SGHAT, CDR2 FQNNGV. This CDR3 comprises 13 residues. With 5 bases removed from V and 4 bases from J, the gap between germline ends came to 11 bases. The CDR3 DNA reads as TGTGCCAGCAGCCCCGGGGCTTCCTATGGCTACACCTTC. Residues: CASSPGASYGYTF.